This is a list of T cell receptor beta chains from one sample in a study of OX40 agonist ivuxolimab in advanced cancers. The table came from immunoSEQ multiplex PCR; TCRdb's copy has only in-frame clones and leaves some out. The data contain 63,000 or so clones, about 90% of them singletons. This material consisted of CD4+ or CD8+ T cells sorted from blood, taken in a trial of the OX40 agonist ivuxolimab. Receptors originate from an adult with an advanced solid tumor such as melanoma, head and neck, liver or kidney cancer. Both conserved end residues are part of each CDR3. A D gene is named only where the DNA matches it firmly. Only some rows state a clone size, as once, few, many or a class for expanded clones.

D: .
size: .
J: TRBJ1-4
V: TRBV4-1
CDR3: CASSQGNRPSLDVLFF
DNA: TGCGCCAGCAGCCAAGGGAACAGGCCGTCCTTGGATGTGCTGTTTTTT

D: .
size: .
J: TRBJ2-3
V: TRBV6-6
CDR3: CASTIGGGADTQYF
DNA: TGTGCCAGCACCATCGGAGGAGGGGCAGATACGCAGTATTTT

D: .
size: .
J: TRBJ1-1
V: TRBV5-4
CDR3: CASSLDRLAEAFF
DNA: TGTGCCAGCAGCTTGGACAGGCTCGCTGAAGCTTTCTTT

D: TRBD1
size: .
J: TRBJ2-4
V: TRBV5-6
CDR3: CASSSPGTGTKNIQYF
DNA: TGTGCCAGCAGCTCCCCCGGGACAGGGACCAAAAACATTCAGTACTTC

D: .
size: once
J: TRBJ2-7
V: TRBV27
CDR3: CASSWAGESYEQYF
DNA: TGTGCCAGCAGTTGGGCAGGGGAATCCTACGAGCAGTACTTC

D: .
size: .
J: TRBJ1-4
V: TRBV2
CDR3: CASSDGGLNEKLFF
DNA: TGTGCCAGCAGTGACGGGGGGCTAAATGAAAAACTGTTTTTT

D: TRBD1
size: .
J: TRBJ2-5
V: TRBV5-1
CDR3: CASHPKGQGYIETQYF
DNA: TGCGCCAGCCACCCCAAAGGACAGGGGTATATAGAGACCCAGTACTTC

D: .
size: .
J: TRBJ2-7
V: TRBV13
CDR3: CASSWRGGSPYYEQYF
DNA: TGTGCCAGCAGCTGGCGTGGCGGCAGCCCCTACTACGAGCAGTACTTC

D: .
size: .
J: TRBJ1-2
V: TRBV4-3
CDR3: CASSQESGGVYGYTF
DNA: TGCGCCAGCAGCCAAGAGAGCGGGGGAGTCTACGGCTACACCTTC

D: .
size: .
J: TRBJ1-2
V: TRBV6-6
CDR3: CATDSSGYTF
DNA: TGTGCCACAGACAGTTCTGGCTACACCTTC

D: .
size: medium-sized
J: TRBJ1-1
V: TRBV7-6
CDR3: CASSLDRYTEAFF
DNA: TGTGCCAGCAGCTTAGACAGGTACACTGAAGCTTTCTTT

D: TRBD2
size: .
J: TRBJ2-1
V: TRBV13
CDR3: CASSATSGRATDEQFF
DNA: TGTGCCAGCAGCGCGACTAGCGGGAGGGCCACGGATGAGCAGTTCTTC

D: .
size: .
J: TRBJ2-7
V: TRBV5-4
CDR3: CASSLSGSNEQYF
DNA: TGTGCCAGCAGCTTGTCGGGATCCAACGAGCAGTACTTC

D: TRBD2
size: .
J: TRBJ2-3
V: TRBV5-4
CDR3: CASSWVAGLGDTQYF
DNA: TGTGCCAGCAGCTGGGTAGCGGGGCTGGGGGATACGCAGTATTTT

D: .
size: .
J: TRBJ1-2
V: TRBV20-1
CDR3: CSAKDVYGYTF
DNA: TGCAGTGCAAAGGACGTCTATGGCTACACCTTC

D: .
size: few
J: TRBJ1-5
V: TRBV4-1
CDR3: CASSQGGGFNQPQHF
DNA: TGCGCCAGCAGCCAAGGGGGCGGGTTCAATCAGCCCCAGCATTTT

D: TRBD1
size: .
J: TRBJ2-7
V: TRBV27
CDR3: CASSLSAGTGFYEQYF
DNA: TGTGCCAGCAGTTTATCGGCCGGGACAGGGTTTTACGAGCAGTACTTC

D: .
size: .
J: TRBJ2-5
V: TRBV28
CDR3: CASSTRPADQETQYF
DNA: TGTGCCAGCAGCACTCGCCCAGCAGATCAAGAGACCCAGTACTTC

D: .
size: .
J: TRBJ1-1
V: TRBV4-2
CDR3: CASSQESVNTEAFF
DNA: TGTGCCAGCAGCCAAGAATCGGTGAACACTGAAGCTTTCTTT

D: TRBD1
size: .
J: TRBJ1-5
V: TRBV2
CDR3: CASSEAPGTGINQPQHF
DNA: TGTGCCAGCAGTGAAGCCCCCGGGACAGGGATCAATCAGCCCCAGCATTTT

D: .
size: .
J: TRBJ2-2
V: TRBV4-1
CDR3: CASSQDQNTGELFF
DNA: TGCGCCAGCAGCCAAGACCAGAACACCGGGGAGCTGTTTTTT

D: .
size: few
J: TRBJ1-1
V: TRBV6-1
CDR3: CASSEPGILNTEAFF
DNA: TGTGCCAGCAGTGAACCTGGGATATTGAACACTGAAGCTTTCTTT

D: TRBD2
size: .
J: TRBJ2-2
V: TRBV9
CDR3: CASSSPSGRDTGELFF
DNA: TGTGCCAGCAGCTCTCCTAGCGGGAGGGACACCGGGGAGCTGTTTTTT

D: TRBD2
size: .
J: TRBJ2-3
V: TRBV5-1
CDR3: CASSLAWTSGGNTDTQYF
DNA: TGCGCCAGCAGCTTGGCGTGGACTAGCGGGGGTAACACAGATACGCAGTATTTT

D: .
size: .
J: TRBJ2-4
V: TRBV27
CDR3: CASSLSSGKNIQYF
DNA: TGTGCCAGCAGTTTATCTAGCGGCAAAAACATTCAGTACTTC

D: .
size: .
J: TRBJ2-4
V: TRBV13
CDR3: CASSSRFGSWENIQYF
DNA: TGTGCCAGCAGCTCACGTTTTGGTTCTTGGGAAAACATTCAGTACTTC

D: TRBD1
size: .
J: TRBJ1-2
V: TRBV10-1
CDR3: CASSGTGTGGKWGYTF
DNA: TGCGCCAGCAGCGGAACCGGGACAGGGGGAAAATGGGGCTACACCTTC

D: .
size: .
J: TRBJ1-1
V: TRBV4-1
CDR3: CASSQGSIAEAFF
DNA: TGCGCCAGCAGCCAAGGTTCAATAGCTGAAGCTTTCTTT

D: .
size: few
J: TRBJ1-1
V: TRBV9
CDR3: CASSVERNTEAFF
DNA: TGTGCCAGCAGCGTAGAGAGGAACACTGAAGCTTTCTTT

D: TRBD1
size: .
J: TRBJ1-4
V: TRBV28
CDR3: CASSPHRGGTGLNEKLFF
DNA: TGTGCCAGCAGTCCCCATCGGGGCGGGACAGGGCTTAATGAAAAACTGTTTTTT

D: TRBD1
size: .
J: TRBJ1-2
V: TRBV27
CDR3: CASSFLEGALGYTF
DNA: TGTGCCAGCAGTTTTCTGGAGGGGGCTTTGGGCTACACCTTC

D: .
size: .
J: TRBJ2-3
V: TRBV2
CDR3: CASSDFAGAKPSTDTQYF
DNA: TGTGCCAGCAGTGACTTCGCGGGGGCCAAACCTAGCACAGATACGCAGTATTTT

D: TRBD1
size: once
J: TRBJ1-5
V: TRBV19
CDR3: CASSGTGGSLGQHF
DNA: TGTGCCAGTAGTGGGACAGGGGGGTCCCTGGGCCAGCATTTT

D: TRBD1
size: .
J: TRBJ1-6
V: TRBV4-2
CDR3: CASSQERQGNSPLHF
DNA: TGTGCCAGCAGCCAAGAAAGACAGGGCAATTCACCCCTCCACTTT

D: .
size: once
J: TRBJ2-2
V: TRBV4-1
CDR3: CASSQVYRDTGELFF
DNA: TGCGCCAGCAGCCAAGTATACAGGGACACCGGGGAGCTGTTTTTT

D: TRBD1
size: .
J: TRBJ2-1
V: TRBV5-4
CDR3: CASSLEGARNEQFF
DNA: TGTGCCAGCAGCCTTGAGGGGGCGCGGAATGAGCAGTTCTTC

D: TRBD2
size: .
J: TRBJ2-1
V: TRBV27
CDR3: CASSFAGVIRYNEQFF
DNA: TGTGCCAGCAGCTTCGCGGGGGTGATCCGCTACAATGAGCAGTTCTTC

D: .
size: .
J: TRBJ2-3
V: TRBV7-9
CDR3: CASSSFVDTQYF
DNA: TGTGCCAGCAGCTCCTTTGTAGATACGCAGTATTTT

D: .
size: .
J: TRBJ2-7
V: TRBV6-6
CDR3: CASTRQTYEQYF
DNA: TGTGCCAGCACCAGGCAGACCTACGAGCAGTACTTC

D: TRBD2
size: .
J: TRBJ2-7
V: TRBV13
CDR3: CASSPTSTSGRTYEQYF
DNA: TGTGCCAGCAGCCCCACATCAACTAGCGGGAGAACGTACGAGCAGTACTTC

D: .
size: .
J: TRBJ2-1
V: TRBV7-8
CDR3: CASSAQIGDEQFF
DNA: TGTGCCAGCAGCGCCCAGATCGGAGATGAGCAGTTCTTC

D: .
size: .
J: TRBJ2-7
V: TRBV27
CDR3: CASSPGAASLSYEQYF
DNA: TGTGCCAGCAGCCCCGGGGCGGCGTCGCTATCCTACGAGCAGTACTTC

D: .
size: .
J: TRBJ1-2
V: TRBV10-2
CDR3: CASVAGTLYGYTF
DNA: TGCGCCAGCGTAGCCGGGACGCTATATGGCTACACCTTC

D: .
size: .
J: TRBJ2-2
V: TRBV29-1
CDR3: CSVSTGELFF
DNA: TGCAGCGTCAGTACCGGGGAGCTGTTTTTT

D: TRBD1
size: .
J: TRBJ1-5
V: TRBV4-1
CDR3: CASSPTGTGSNQPQHF
DNA: TGCGCCAGCAGCCCGACCGGGACAGGGAGCAATCAGCCCCAGCATTTT

D: .
size: .
J: TRBJ2-5
V: TRBV7-3
CDR3: CASSPLGSGETQYF
DNA: TGTGCCAGCAGCCCGCTGGGGTCTGGAGAGACCCAGTACTTC

D: .
size: .
J: TRBJ2-3
V: TRBV15
CDR3: CATSLASGTDTQYF
DNA: TGTGCCACCTCACTGGCCTCTGGCACAGATACGCAGTATTTT

D: .
size: .
J: TRBJ1-4
V: TRBV7-9
CDR3: CAGKDSTNEKLFF
DNA: TGTGCCGGGAAGGACAGTACTAATGAAAAACTGTTTTTT

D: .
size: .
J: TRBJ1-2
V: TRBV13
CDR3: CASSLGQGPNYGYTF
DNA: TGTGCCAGCAGCTTAGGGCAGGGGCCTAACTATGGCTACACCTTC

D: .
size: .
J: TRBJ2-2
V: TRBV2
CDR3: CASSPDINTGELFF
DNA: TGTGCCAGCAGTCCCGACATAAACACCGGGGAGCTGTTTTTT

D: .
size: .
J: TRBJ2-1
V: TRBV9
CDR3: CASSPPPSVYNEQFF
DNA: TGTGCCAGCAGCCCTCCGCCTTCCGTCTACAATGAGCAGTTCTTC

D: TRBD2
size: .
J: TRBJ2-1
V: TRBV27
CDR3: CASSPTSGGQYNEQFF
DNA: TGTGCCAGCAGTCCGACTAGCGGGGGGCAATACAATGAGCAGTTCTTC

D: TRBD2
size: .
J: TRBJ2-7
V: TRBV28
CDR3: CATTGLAGPLEQYF
DNA: TGTGCCACCACTGGACTAGCGGGCCCCCTCGAGCAGTACTTC

D: TRBD1
size: .
J: TRBJ2-1
V: TRBV6-6
CDR3: CASSSRTGKHEQFF
DNA: TGTGCCAGCAGTTCCAGGACAGGGAAGCATGAGCAGTTCTTC

D: TRBD1
size: .
J: TRBJ2-7
V: TRBV5-5
CDR3: CASRIQGYEQYF
DNA: TGTGCCAGCAGAATACAGGGGTACGAGCAGTACTTC